This entry features one TCR beta chain sequence. The antigen is unknown. Every ophthalmopathy donor presented moderate-to-severe activity, CAS ≥3, NOSPECS ≥4 and duration under 3 months. A diagnosis was made from clinical symptoms together with serum thyroxine, TRAb, thyroid ultrasound and orbital computed tomography. Trimming shortened V by 4 bases and J by 5 bases, and 11 bases separated the two germline ends. The CDR3 runs 13 residues. The germline CDR1 and CDR2 sequences are SGHDN and FVKESK. For repertoire sequencing, the TCR beta CDR3 regions were amplified from RNA transcripts. Following a first-round RT-PCR that used HTBI primers, a second-round multiplex PCR was carried out. TCRdb itself ran the multiplex PCR reads through MiXCR, one entry per CDR3 protein. The profile shows around 600,000 distinct CDR3 sequences, over 40% of them singletons. The sample belongs to a study of Graves' ophthalmopathy and Graves' hyperthyroidism.

Study-wide points: Prediction of ophthalmopathy progression reached about 71% sensitivity and around 72% specificity.

The receptor was derived from an adult man with Graves' ophthalmopathy. The V call is TRBV14, the J call TRBJ2-5; D possibly corresponds to TRBD2 (6 bases). Sequencing used peripheral blood. The CDR3 is CASSRLAKETQYF. The CDR3 DNA is TGTGCCAGCAGCCGCCTAGCGAAGGAGACCCAGTACTTC.